This T cell receptor beta chain was identified in a study of PD-L1 blockade in urothelial cancer. Study-wide context: Starting around 2014, patients were given atezolizumab (1,200 mg intravenously every 3 weeks). Of under 30 patients, fewer than 27 were males with bladder-origin urothelial cancer. Timepoints chosen for blood analysis were 3 weeks (second dose) and 6 weeks after treatment start.

The V gene end was trimmed by 2 bases and the J gene end by 8 bases; junction bases not matched to a gene: 6. The CDR3 runs 14 residues. In germline, CDR1 is MNHEY, CDR2 SVGAGI. This clone was observed once. Repertoires were generated with immunoSEQ multiplex PCR, while TCRdb's copy carries only in-frame clones and drops some. The sample yields about 91,000 clones, 85% to 95% seen once. The chain uses TRBV6-5 and TRBJ1-2, with 9 bases aligning to TRBD1. This specimen consisted of PBMCs, obtained around atezolizumab (anti-PD-L1) treatment. The source of this sequence is a man aged 60-69 years with urothelial cancer. In DNA form, the CDR3 reads TGTGCCAGCAGTTACCGGGGACAGGGAAGCGGCTACACCTTC. It codes for CASSYRGQGSGYTF.